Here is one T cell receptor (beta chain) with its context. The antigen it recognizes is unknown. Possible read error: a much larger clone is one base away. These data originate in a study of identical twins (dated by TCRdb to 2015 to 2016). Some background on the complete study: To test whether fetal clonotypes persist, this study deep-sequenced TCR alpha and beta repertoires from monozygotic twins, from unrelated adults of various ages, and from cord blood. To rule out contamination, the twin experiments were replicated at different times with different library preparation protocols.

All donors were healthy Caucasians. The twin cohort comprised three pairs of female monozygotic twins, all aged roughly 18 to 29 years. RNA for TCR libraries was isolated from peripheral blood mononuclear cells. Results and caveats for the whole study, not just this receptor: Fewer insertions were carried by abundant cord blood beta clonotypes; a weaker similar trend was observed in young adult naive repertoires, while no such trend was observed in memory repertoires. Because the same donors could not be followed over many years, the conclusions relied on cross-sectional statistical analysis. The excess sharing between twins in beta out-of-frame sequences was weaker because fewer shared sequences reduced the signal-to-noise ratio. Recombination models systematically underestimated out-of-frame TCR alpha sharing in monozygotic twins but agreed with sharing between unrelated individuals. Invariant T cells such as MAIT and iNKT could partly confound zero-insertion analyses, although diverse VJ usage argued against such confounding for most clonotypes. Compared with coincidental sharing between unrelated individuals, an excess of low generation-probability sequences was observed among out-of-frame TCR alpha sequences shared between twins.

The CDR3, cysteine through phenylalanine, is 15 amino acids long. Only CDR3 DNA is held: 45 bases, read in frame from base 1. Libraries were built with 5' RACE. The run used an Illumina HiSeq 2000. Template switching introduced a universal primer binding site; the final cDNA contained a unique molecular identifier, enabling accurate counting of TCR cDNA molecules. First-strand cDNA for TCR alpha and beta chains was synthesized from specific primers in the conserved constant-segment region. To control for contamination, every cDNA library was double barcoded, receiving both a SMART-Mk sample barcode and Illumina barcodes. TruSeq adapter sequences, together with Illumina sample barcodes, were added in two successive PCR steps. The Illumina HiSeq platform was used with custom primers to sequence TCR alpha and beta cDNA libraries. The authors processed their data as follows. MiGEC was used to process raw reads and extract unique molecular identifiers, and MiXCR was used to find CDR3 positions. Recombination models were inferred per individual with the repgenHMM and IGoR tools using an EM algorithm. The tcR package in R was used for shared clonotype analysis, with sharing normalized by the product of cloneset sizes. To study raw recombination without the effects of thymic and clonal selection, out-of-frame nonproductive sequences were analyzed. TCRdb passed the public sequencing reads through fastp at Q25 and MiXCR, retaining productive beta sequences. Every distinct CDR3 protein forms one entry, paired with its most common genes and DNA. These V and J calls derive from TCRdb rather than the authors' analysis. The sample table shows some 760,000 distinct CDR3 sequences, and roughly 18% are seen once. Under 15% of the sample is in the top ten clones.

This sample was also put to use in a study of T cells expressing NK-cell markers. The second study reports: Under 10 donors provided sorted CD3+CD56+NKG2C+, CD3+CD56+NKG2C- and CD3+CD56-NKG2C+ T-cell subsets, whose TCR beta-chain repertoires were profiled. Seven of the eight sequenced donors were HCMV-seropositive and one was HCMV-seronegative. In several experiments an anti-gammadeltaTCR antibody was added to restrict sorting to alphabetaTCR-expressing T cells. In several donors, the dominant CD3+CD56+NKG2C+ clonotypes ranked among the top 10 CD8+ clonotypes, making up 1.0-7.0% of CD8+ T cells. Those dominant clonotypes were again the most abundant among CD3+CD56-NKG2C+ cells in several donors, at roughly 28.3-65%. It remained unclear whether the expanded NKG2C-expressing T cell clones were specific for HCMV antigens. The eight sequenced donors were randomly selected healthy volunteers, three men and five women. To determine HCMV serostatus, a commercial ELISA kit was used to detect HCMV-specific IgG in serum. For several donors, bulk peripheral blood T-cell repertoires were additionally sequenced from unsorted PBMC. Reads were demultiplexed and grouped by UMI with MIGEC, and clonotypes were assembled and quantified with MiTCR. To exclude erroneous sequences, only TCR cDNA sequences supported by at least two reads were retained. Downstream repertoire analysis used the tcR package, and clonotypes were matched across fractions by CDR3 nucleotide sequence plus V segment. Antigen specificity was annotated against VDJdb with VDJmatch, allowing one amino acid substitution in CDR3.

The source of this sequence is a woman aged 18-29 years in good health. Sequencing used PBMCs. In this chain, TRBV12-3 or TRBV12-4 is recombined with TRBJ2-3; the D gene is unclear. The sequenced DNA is TGTGCCAGCAGTTTAAGACTGGCCAGCACAGATACGCACTATTTT. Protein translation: CASSLRLASTDTHYF.